The 27 T cell receptor beta chains given below trace back to one sample, sequenced in a study of T cells after yellow fever vaccination. Using its own MiXCR run on the 5' RACE reads, TCRdb lists one record per CDR3 protein. The data hold hundreds of thousands of distinct CDR3 sequences, with approximately 13% observed a single time. Sequences were derived from PBMCs, sampled on the day of the yellow fever booster vaccination. These receptors came from a man younger than 45 who received the YFV17D yellow fever vaccine.

Only a few counts were recorded for this clonotype. This sequence joins TRBV20-1 and TRBJ2-7, with 8 bases that match TRBD1. This CDR3 contains 14 residues. V dropped 3 bases and J dropped 6; count of bases not matched to a gene: 10. Germline-derived CDR1 and CDR2 are DFQATT and SNEGSKA (reference sequence). The CDR3 DNA sequence: TGCAGTGCTAGTCAACAGGGGGTTGAGGTCGAGCAGTACTTC. Protein: CSASQQGVEVEQYF.

V and J are TRBV7-9 and TRBJ2-7; D may be TRBD2 (6 bases). The CDR3 length is 16 residues. Germline CDR1 reads SEHNR; CDR2 reads FQNEAQ (reference sequence). With 5 bases removed from V and 0 bases from J, the gap between germline ends came to 17 bases. CDR3 region: CASSPPGGANSYEQYF. CDR3 DNA: TGTGCCAGCAGCCCACCCGGCGGGGCTAACTCCTACGAGCAGTACTTC.

The table lists this clonotype with a few counts. The chain carries TRBV2 and TRBJ2-1; 13 nucleotides agree with TRBD2. Germline V gene data show CDR1 as SNHLY and CDR2 as FYNNEI. J gave up 2 bases and V 5 bases, and 12 bases lay outside the gene matches. There are 19 residues in the CDR3. CDR3 bases: TGTGCCAGCAGTTTTCCGACCAGGACTAGCGGGAGTACCTACAATGAGCAGTTCTTC. Protein sequence: CASSFPTRTSGSTYNEQFF.

Only a few counts were recorded for this clonotype. V usage is TRBV12-3 or TRBV12-4 and J usage is TRBJ2-7; a weak D match, TRBD2 (6 bases). V lost 3 bases and J lost 2, with 11 bases in between. The CDR3 is made up of 14 amino acids. CDR3 in DNA: TGTGCCAGCAGTTTGCTTAGCGGCCCCTACGAGCAGTACTTC. Protein: CASSLLSGPYEQYF.

The chain uses TRBV5-6 and TRBJ1-6, with D unclear. This CDR3 spans 14 amino acids. The germline V gene has CDR1 SGHDT and CDR2 YYEEEE. V was pared by 2 bases and J by 6 bases, with 9 bases between. CDR3 DNA sequence: TGTGCCAGCAGCTTCCCGGCGGGTAATTCACCCCTCCACTTT. This sequence encodes CASSFPAGNSPLHF. The entire variable domain, with the rest obtained from reference TRBV5-6 and TRBJ1-6, is as follows: DAGVTQSPTHLIKTRGQQVTLRCSPKSGHDTVSWYQQALGQGPQFIFQYYEEEERQRGNFPDRFSGHQFPNYSSELNVNALLLGDSALYLCASSFPAGNSPLHFGNGTRLTVT.

The table lists this clonotype with a few counts. The chain links TRBV19 to TRBJ2-3; 9 nucleotides align to TRBD1. Germline V lookup: CDR1 LNHDA, CDR2 SQIVND (reference sequence). Trimming took 9 bases from V and 4 from J; bases not matched to a gene: 8. CDR3 length: 14 residues. CDR3 in amino acids: CASLRTGEADTQYF. The CDR3 nucleotides read TGTGCCAGCCTTAGGACAGGGGAAGCAGATACGCAGTATTTT.

The chain links TRBV11-3 to TRBJ2-2; D is perhaps TRBD2 (5 bases). CDR1 is SGHNT, CDR2 YENEEA, per germline. The CDR3 runs 15 residues. The ends were cut back, 6 bases at V and 0 bases at J, with 11 bases in the middle. Here the CDR3 DNA reads TGTGCCAGCAGGTCTGGAGGCGCGAACACCGGGGAGCTGTTTTTT. Amino acids: CASRSGGANTGELFF.

The genes are TRBV24-1 and TRBJ2-1; no firm D call. The V gene lost 2 bases and the J gene lost 6 bases, with 16 bases spanning the gap. The germline V gene encodes CDR1 KGHDR and CDR2 SFDVKD. This CDR3 contains 16 residues. For the CDR3, the DNA is TGTGCCACCAGTGATTCACAGCCCAAAGATGGCAATGAGCAGTTCTTC. Amino acids: CATSDSQPKDGNEQFF.

In nucleotides, the CDR3 is TGTGCCAGCAGCTCCCCAGCGGGAATTTTGGGCAATGAGCAGTTCTTC. It translates to CASSSPAGILGNEQFF. The chain is built from TRBV6-1 and TRBJ2-1; 7 nucleotides agree with TRBD2. CDR1 MNHNS and CDR2 SASEGT come from the germline V gene. This CDR3 has 16 amino acids. Trimming cost V 6 bases and J 6 bases; bases outside gene matches: 14.

This clonotype was recorded a few times. The CDR3 sequence: CSAREGDPGSQHF. The CDR3 region has the DNA TGCAGTGCTAGAGAGGGAGATCCAGGGTCCCAGCATTTT. The rearrangement uses TRBV20-1 and TRBJ1-5, with a tentative D call TRBD1 (5 bases). The CDR3 has 13 amino acids. Germline V gene lookup returns CDR1 DFQATT and CDR2 SNEGSKA (reference sequence). V was trimmed by 0 bases and J by 11 bases, leaving 14 bases between them.

The J gene is TRBJ2-2, the V gene TRBV7-2, with D tentatively TRBD1 (5 bases). Trimming pared 5 bases from V and 2 bases from J, leaving 24 bases between. This CDR3 is built from 19 residues. CDR1 is SGHTA and CDR2 is FQGNSA in the germline V gene. CDR3 coding DNA: TGTGCCAGCAGCCTACGCGTGGTGGGGCCTCGAATAAACACCGGGGAGCTGTTTTTT. Encoded protein: CASSLRVVGPRINTGELFF.

Ten or more counts support this clonotype. CDR3 DNA: TGTGCCAGCAGCGTAGAGGCGGGAAACACCGGGGAGCTGTTTTTT. It is translated as CASSVEAGNTGELFF. The genes are TRBV9 and TRBJ2-2; D is possibly TRBD2 (6 bases). CDR3 length: 15 amino acids. V dropped 0 bases and J dropped 2 bases, with 8 bases sitting between them. The V gene's germline CDR1 is SGDLS and CDR2 YYNGEE.

This clonotype was seen only a few times. V and J are TRBV29-1 and TRBJ2-6; no firm D call. V shed 5 bases and J shed 0 bases, with 5 bases lying between them. This CDR3 has 13 residues. In germline, CDR1 is SQVTM, CDR2 ANQGSEA. The CDR3 sequence: CSVSLSGANVLTF. In nucleotides, the CDR3 is TGCAGCGTTAGCCTCTCTGGGGCCAACGTCCTGACTTTC.

This clonotype appeared a few times. V gene TRBV7-8 combines with J gene TRBJ2-3; D gene ambiguous. CDR3 size: 14 residues. Germline V gene data show CDR1 as SGHVS and CDR2 as FQNEAQ. The V gene lost 4 bases and the J gene lost 4 bases, with 12 bases spanning the gap. CDR3: CASSSPMVPDTQYF. The CDR3 DNA is TGTGCCAGCAGCTCCCCCATGGTCCCAGATACGCAGTATTTT. Supplemented by reference TRBV7-8 and TRBJ2-3, the full variable domain reads GAGVSQSPRYKVAKRGQDVALRCDPISGHVSLFWYQQALGQGPEFLTYFQNEAQLDKSGLPSDRFFAERPEGSVSTLKIQRTQQEDSAVYLCASSSPMVPDTQYFGPGTRLTVL.

The chain uses TRBV4-3 and TRBJ2-7, with TRBD2 matching 8 bases. The CDR3 is made up of 13 amino acids. CDR1 and CDR2 (germline): LGHNA, YSLEER. J was trimmed by 7 bases and V by 1 base; bases with no gene match: 3. For the CDR3, the DNA is TGCGCCAGCAGCCAAGCTCAGCGGGGGGAGCAGTACTTC. Translation gives CASSQAQRGEQYF.

This clonotype is medium-sized (0.01 to 0.1%). V usage is TRBV25-1 and J usage is TRBJ2-5, with D possibly being TRBD2 (5 bases). Germline V gene lookup returns CDR1 MGHDK and CDR2 SYGVNS. V shed 1 base and J shed 5 bases, with 11 bases lying between them. This CDR3 contains 14 residues. This CDR3 reads CASSEFGNGETQYF. The DNA of the CDR3 is TGTGCCAGCAGTGAATTCGGGAACGGGGAGACCCAGTACTTC.

This clonotype was counted a single time. Mismatch with germline at one junction end may stem from a read error. The chain recombines TRBV20-1 with TRBJ2-3, with 8 bases lining up with TRBD2. CDR3 length: 16 amino acids. Germline loops: CDR1 DFQATT, CDR2 SNEGSKA (reference sequence). In DNA, the CDR3 is TGCTGTGCTAGCCCCTCGGCTGGACTAGCCCAAGATACGCAGTATTTT. Translation: CCASPSAGLAQDTQYF.

This rearrangement joins TRBV6-5 to TRBJ1-3; D unclear. Per germline, CDR1 MNHEY and CDR2 SVGAGI. The V end lost 4 bases, the J end lost 0 bases, and 7 bases lay between the germline ends. This CDR3 has 14 amino acids. The CDR3 DNA follows: TGTGCCAGCAGTTCTCAGGTCTCTGGAAACACCATATATTTT. This encodes CASSSQVSGNTIYF.

This clonotype was detected many times. The gene calls are TRBV12-3 or TRBV12-4 and TRBJ2-7; the match to TRBD2 covers 10 bases. The trim removed 8 bases at V and 2 bases at J, leaving 3 bases unmatched. This CDR3 is built from 13 residues. In DNA form, the CDR3 reads TGTGCCAGCGAAACTAGCGGGGCCTACGAGCAGTACTTC. Protein: CASETSGAYEQYF.

This clonotype showed up just a few times. The rearrangement uses TRBV10-3 and TRBJ1-6; D perhaps matches TRBD1 (6 bases). Germline CDR1 is ENHRY and CDR2 is SYGVKD. This CDR3 is built from 15 residues. The V end was cut by 2 bases, the J end by 7 bases, with 12 bases between. CDR3 in amino acids: CAISERGGLNSPLHF. CDR3 sequence (DNA): TGTGCCATCAGTGAGAGGGGGGGGTTGAATTCACCCCTCCACTTT.

This clonotype was counted only a few times. This sequence joins TRBV6-5 and TRBJ2-2, with D tentatively TRBD1 or TRBD2 (5 bases each). The V gene lost 2 bases and the J gene lost 5 bases, with 18 bases spanning the gap. Germline V gene lookup returns CDR1 MNHEY and CDR2 SVGAGI. There are 17 residues in the CDR3. The CDR3 spells CASSYLPPGRGTGELFF. DNA of the CDR3: TGTGCCAGCAGTTACCTACCCCCGGGGCGAGGGACCGGGGAGCTGTTTTTT.

This clonotype turned up a few times. The chain has TRBV10-3 and TRBJ2-1; 12 positions agree with TRBD2. This CDR3 is 15 amino acids long. The V gene end was trimmed by 6 bases and the J gene end by 5 bases; junction bases not matched to a gene: 5. CDR1 and CDR2 from the germline V gene are ENHRY and SYGVKD. The CDR3 region is CAIREGLAGNNEQFF. CDR3 nucleotides: TGTGCCATCAGGGAGGGACTAGCGGGCAACAATGAGCAGTTCTTC.

This clonotype was counted a few times. The gene calls are TRBV5-6 and TRBJ2-7; 9 bases match TRBD1. Per germline, CDR1 SGHDT and CDR2 YYEEEE. V trimming: 4 bases; J trimming: 5 bases; junction bases outside the gene matches: 13. This CDR3 has 16 residues. This CDR3 is CASSRRVDRGFNEQYF. CDR3 nucleotides: TGTGCCAGCAGCCGCCGGGTGGACAGGGGCTTCAACGAGCAGTACTTC. Based on the CDR3 plus reference TRBV5-6 and TRBJ2-7, the full variable domain is DAGVTQSPTHLIKTRGQQVTLRCSPKSGHDTVSWYQQALGQGPQFIFQYYEEEERQRGNFPDRFSGHQFPNYSSELNVNALLLGDSALYLCASSRRVDRGFNEQYFGPGTRLTVT.

The chain is built from TRBV7-2 and TRBJ2-1, with 10 bases that match TRBD2. Germline CDR1 SGHTA, CDR2 FQGNSA. The CDR3 covers 16 residues. J lost 5 bases, V lost 1 base, and 5 bases had no gene match. The CDR3 coding sequence is TGTGCCAGCAGCTTAGTGGCTAGCGGGAGCAACAATGAGCAGTTCTTC. It specifies CASSLVASGSNNEQFF.

J is TRBJ2-7 and V is TRBV24-1, with a tentative D call TRBD1 (5 bases). Per germline, CDR1 KGHDR and CDR2 SFDVKD. Trimming cost V 8 bases and J 2 bases, with 9 bases left between them. This CDR3 comprises 12 residues. The CDR3 reads CATTGHPYEQYF. The CDR3 DNA is TGTGCCACCACCGGACATCCCTACGAGCAGTACTTC.

This clonotype has just a few counts. CDR3 nucleotides: TGTGCCAGCAGCTTGGGGCGGTCCGCACCCCAGCATTTT. Translation: CASSLGRSAPQHF. The chain recombines TRBV5-5 with TRBJ1-5; D unresolved. V was clipped by 0 bases and J by 10 bases, with 11 bases between them. CDR3 length equals 13 residues. Per the germline V gene, CDR1 is SGHKS and CDR2 is YYEKEE (reference sequence). Full variable domain (missing parts from reference TRBV5-5 and TRBJ1-5): DAGVTQSPTHLIKTRGQQVTLRCSPISGHKSVSWYQQVLGQGPQFIFQYYEKEERGRGNFPDRFSARQFPNYSSELNVNALLLGDSALYLCASSLGRSAPQHFGDGTRLSIL.

The gene calls are TRBV12-3 or TRBV12-4 and TRBJ1-1, with D unclear. V was shortened by 6 bases and J by 4 bases, with 9 bases between the two germline ends. The CDR3 has 12 residues. Written as DNA, the CDR3 is TGTGCCAGCAGCCCAACGATCACTGAAGCTTTCTTT. It codes for CASSPTITEAFF.